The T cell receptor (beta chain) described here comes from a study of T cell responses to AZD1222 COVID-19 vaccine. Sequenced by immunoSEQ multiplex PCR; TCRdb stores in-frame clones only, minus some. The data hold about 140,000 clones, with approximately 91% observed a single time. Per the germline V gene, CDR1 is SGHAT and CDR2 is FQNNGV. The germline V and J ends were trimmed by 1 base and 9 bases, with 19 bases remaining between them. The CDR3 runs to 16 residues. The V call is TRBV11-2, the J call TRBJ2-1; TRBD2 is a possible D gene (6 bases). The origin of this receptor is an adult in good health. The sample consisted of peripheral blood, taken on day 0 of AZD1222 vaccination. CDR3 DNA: TGTGCCAGCAGCTTAGTTGGGGGGACTCCAGTCGGTGAGCAGTTCTTC. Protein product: CASSLVGGTPVGEQFF.